This TCR beta chain was documented in a study of blood T cell repertoires in COVID-19. Study context: Spain, Italy and the United States supplied samples that represented acute and convalescent COVID-19. T cells, B-cell-depleted T cells, or PBMCs provided the cDNA or gDNA that served as material.

Authors' methods: Amplification from reference gene primers served as the basis for estimated nucleated cell counts. The assay was immunoSEQ multiplex PCR, and TCRdb's table has in-frame clones only and misses some. V and J calls and clone size are copied from that table; D and trimming were computed from the DNA. The table has 200,000 to 300,000 clones, around 81% seen once. Germline CDR1 MNHEY, CDR2 SVGAGI. V shed 5 bases, J shed 3 bases, and the junction held 7 bases outside the gene matches. The CDR3 loop spans 15 amino acids. The clonotype comes from a woman of 80 years or more with COVID-19, enrolled during active disease. This chain links TRBV6-5 with TRBJ1-5, with TRBD1 matching over 7 bases. What was sequenced was peripheral blood. CDR3 sequence: CASSMTTGTNQPQHF. As DNA, the CDR3 is TGTGCCAGCAGTATGACGACAGGGACCAATCAGCCCCAGCATTTT.